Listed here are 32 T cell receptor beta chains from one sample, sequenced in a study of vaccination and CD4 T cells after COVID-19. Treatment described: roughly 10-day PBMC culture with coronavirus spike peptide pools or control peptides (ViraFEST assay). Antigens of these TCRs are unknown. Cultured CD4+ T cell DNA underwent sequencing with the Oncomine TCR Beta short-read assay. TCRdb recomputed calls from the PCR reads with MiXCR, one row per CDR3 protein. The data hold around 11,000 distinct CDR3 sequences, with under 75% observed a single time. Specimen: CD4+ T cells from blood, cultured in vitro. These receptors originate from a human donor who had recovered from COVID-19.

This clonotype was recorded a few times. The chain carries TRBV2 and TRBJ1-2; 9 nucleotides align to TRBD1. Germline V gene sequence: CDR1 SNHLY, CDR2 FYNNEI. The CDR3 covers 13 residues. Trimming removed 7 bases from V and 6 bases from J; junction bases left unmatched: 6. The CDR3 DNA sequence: TGTGCCAGCATGACCGGGACAGGGAATGGCTACACCTTC. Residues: CASMTGTGNGYTF. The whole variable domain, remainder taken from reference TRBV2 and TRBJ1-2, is EPEVTQTPSHQVTQMGQEVILRCVPISNHLYFYWYRQILGQKVEFLVSFYNNEISEKSEIFDDQFSVERPDGSNFTLKIRSTKLEDSAMYFCASMTGTGNGYTFGSGTRLTVV.

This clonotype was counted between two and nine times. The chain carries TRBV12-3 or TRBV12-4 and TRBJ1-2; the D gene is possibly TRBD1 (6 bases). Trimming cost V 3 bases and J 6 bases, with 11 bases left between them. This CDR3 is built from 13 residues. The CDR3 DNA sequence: TGTGCCAGCAGTTTTCGGGGGGCGGATGGCTACACCTTC. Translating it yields CASSFRGADGYTF.

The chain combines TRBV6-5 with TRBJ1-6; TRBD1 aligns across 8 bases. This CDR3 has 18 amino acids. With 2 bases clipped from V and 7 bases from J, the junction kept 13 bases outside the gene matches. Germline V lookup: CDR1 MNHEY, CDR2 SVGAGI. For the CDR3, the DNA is TGTGCCAGCAGTTACACATACTCCCAGGGGGCTGGGAATTCACCCCTCCACTTT. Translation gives CASSYTYSQGAGNSPLHF.

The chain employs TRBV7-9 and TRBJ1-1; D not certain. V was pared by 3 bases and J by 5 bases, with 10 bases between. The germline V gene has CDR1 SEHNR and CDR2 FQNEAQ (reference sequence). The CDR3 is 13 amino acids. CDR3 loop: CASSFRDKTEAFF. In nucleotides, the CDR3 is TGTGCCAGCAGCTTTCGAGACAAGACTGAAGCTTTCTTT.

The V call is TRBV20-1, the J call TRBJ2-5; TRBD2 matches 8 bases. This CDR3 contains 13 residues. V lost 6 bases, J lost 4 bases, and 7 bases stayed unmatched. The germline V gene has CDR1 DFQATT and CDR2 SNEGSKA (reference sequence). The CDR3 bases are TGCAGTGCCAAGGGACTAGAGAGAGAGACCCAGTACTTC. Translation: CSAKGLERETQYF.

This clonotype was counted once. CDR3 in DNA: TGTGCCACCAGTGATCACGGTGAAAACATTCAGTACTTC. Its translation: CATSDHGENIQYF. The chain has TRBV24-1 and TRBJ2-4; D is undetermined. The CDR3 has 13 amino acids. Between the trimmed V and J ends, which lost 3 bases and 5 bases, there was a span of 7 bases. Per the germline V gene, CDR1 is KGHDR and CDR2 is SFDVKD.

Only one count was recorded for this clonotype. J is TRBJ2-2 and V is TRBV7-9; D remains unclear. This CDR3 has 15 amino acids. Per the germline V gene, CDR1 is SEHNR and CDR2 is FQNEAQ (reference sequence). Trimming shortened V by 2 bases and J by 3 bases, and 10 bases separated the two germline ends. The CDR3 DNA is TGTGCCAGCAGCTTAAGACGTGCAGACACCGGGGAGCTGTTTTTT. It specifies CASSLRRADTGELFF.

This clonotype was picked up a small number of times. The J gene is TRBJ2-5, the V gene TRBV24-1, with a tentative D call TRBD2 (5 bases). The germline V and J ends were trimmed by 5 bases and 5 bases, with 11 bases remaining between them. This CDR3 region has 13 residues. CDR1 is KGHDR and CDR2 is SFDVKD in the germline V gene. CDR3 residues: CATSAPGVETQYF. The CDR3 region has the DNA TGTGCCACCAGTGCTCCCGGGGTTGAGACCCAGTACTTC.

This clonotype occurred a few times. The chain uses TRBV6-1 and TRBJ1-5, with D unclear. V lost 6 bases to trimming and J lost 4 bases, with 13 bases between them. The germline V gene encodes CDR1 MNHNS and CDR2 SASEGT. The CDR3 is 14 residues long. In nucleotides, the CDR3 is TGTGCCAGCAGCCTCTCCTCAGCTAATCAGCCCCAGCATTTT. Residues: CASSLSSANQPQHF.

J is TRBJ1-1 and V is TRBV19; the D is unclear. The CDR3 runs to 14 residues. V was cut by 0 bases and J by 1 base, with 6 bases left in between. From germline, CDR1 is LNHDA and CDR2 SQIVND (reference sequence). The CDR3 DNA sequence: TGTGCCAGTAGTATAGATAGGCAGAACACTGAAGCTTTCTTT. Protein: CASSIDRQNTEAFF.

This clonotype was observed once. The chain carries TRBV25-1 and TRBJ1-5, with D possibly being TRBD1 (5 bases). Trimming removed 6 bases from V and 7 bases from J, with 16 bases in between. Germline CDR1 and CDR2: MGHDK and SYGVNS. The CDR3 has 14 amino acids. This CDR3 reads CASSSGGGRQPQHF. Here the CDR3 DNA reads TGTGCCAGCAGCTCCGGGGGAGGGCGACAGCCCCAGCATTTT.

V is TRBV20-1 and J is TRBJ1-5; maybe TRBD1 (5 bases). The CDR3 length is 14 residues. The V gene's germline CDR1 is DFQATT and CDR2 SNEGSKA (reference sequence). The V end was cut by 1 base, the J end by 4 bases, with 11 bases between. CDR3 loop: CSARGGARNQPQHF. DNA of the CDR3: TGCAGTGCTAGAGGAGGGGCCCGGAATCAGCCCCAGCATTTT.

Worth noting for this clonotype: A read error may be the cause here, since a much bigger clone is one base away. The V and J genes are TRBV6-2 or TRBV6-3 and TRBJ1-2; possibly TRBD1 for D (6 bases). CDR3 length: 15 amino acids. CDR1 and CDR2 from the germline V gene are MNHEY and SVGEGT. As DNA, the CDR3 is TGTGCCAGCAGTTACGGTCAGGGGTCCCTCTATAGCTACACCTTC. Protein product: CASSYGQGSLYSYTF.

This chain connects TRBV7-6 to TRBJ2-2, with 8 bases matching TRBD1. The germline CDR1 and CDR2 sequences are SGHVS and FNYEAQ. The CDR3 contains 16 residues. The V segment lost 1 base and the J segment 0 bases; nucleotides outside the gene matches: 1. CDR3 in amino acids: CASSLGQGTNTGELFF. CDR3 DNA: TGTGCCAGCAGCTTAGGACAGGGGACGAACACCGGGGAGCTGTTTTTT.

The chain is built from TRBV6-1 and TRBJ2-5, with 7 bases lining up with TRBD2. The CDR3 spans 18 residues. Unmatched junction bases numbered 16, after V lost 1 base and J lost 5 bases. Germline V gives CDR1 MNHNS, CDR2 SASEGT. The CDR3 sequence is CASSEGVGGRTMWETQYF. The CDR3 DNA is TGTGCCAGCAGTGAAGGGGTCGGCGGGAGAACTATGTGGGAGACCCAGTACTTC.

CDR3 loop: CASSFAPPGGQETQYF. Written as DNA, the CDR3 is TGTGCCAGCAGCTTCGCCCCCCCAGGGGGGCAAGAGACCCAGTACTTC. V is TRBV11-2 and J is TRBJ2-5, with D possibly being TRBD1 (7 bases). Germline CDR1 SGHAT, CDR2 FQNNGV. CDR3 size: 16 residues. The V end lost 3 bases, the J end lost 2 bases, and 16 bases lay between the germline ends.

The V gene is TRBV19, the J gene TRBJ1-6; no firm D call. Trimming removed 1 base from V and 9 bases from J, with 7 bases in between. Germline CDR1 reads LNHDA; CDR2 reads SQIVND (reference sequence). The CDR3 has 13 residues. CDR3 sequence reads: CASSIADGSPLHF. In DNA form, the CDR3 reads TGTGCCAGTAGTATAGCGGACGGTTCACCCCTCCACTTT.

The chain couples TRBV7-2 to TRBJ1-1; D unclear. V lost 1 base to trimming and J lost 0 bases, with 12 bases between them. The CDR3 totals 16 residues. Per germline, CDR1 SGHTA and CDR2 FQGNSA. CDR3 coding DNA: TGTGCCAGCAGCTTAGGGATTGGTCGGCTGAACACTGAAGCTTTCTTT. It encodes CASSLGIGRLNTEAFF. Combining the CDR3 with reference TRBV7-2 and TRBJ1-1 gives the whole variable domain GAGVSQSPSNKVTEKGKDVELRCDPISGHTALYWYRQSLGQGLEFLIYFQGNSAPDKSGLPSDRFSAERTGGSVSTLTIQRTQQEDSAVYLCASSLGIGRLNTEAFFGQGTRLTVV.

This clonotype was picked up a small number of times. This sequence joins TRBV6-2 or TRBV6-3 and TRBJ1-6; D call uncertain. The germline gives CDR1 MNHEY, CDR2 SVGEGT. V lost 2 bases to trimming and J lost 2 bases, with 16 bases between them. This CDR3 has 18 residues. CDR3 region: CASSYRFGESPYNSPLHF. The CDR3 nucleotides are TGTGCCAGCAGTTACAGGTTCGGGGAATCGCCCTATAATTCACCCCTCCACTTT.

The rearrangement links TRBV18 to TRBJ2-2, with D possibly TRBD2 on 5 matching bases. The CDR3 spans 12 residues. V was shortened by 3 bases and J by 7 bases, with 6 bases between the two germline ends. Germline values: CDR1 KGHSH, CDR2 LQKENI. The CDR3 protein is CASSPRGGELFF. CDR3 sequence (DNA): TGTGCCAGCTCACCCCGGGGCGGGGAGCTGTTTTTT.

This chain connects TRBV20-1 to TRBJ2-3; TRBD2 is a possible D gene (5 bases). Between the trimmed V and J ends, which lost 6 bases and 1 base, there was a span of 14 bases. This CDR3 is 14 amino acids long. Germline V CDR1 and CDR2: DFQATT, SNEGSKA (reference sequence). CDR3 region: CSANKGSGTDTQYF. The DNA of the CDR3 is TGCAGTGCCAACAAAGGTAGCGGCACAGATACGCAGTATTTT.

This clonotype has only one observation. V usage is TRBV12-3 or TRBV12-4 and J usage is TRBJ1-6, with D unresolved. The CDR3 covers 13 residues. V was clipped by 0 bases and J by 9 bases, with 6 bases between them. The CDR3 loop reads CASSLAWGSPLHF. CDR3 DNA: TGTGCCAGCAGTTTAGCGTGGGGTTCACCCCTCCACTTT.

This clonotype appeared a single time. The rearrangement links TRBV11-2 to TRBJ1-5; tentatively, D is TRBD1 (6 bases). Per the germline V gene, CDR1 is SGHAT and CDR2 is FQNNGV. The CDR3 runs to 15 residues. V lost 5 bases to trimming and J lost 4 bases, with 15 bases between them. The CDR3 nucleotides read TGTGCCAGCAGCCCCGGCAGGGGAAGAAATCAGCCCCAGCATTTT. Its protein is CASSPGRGRNQPQHF.

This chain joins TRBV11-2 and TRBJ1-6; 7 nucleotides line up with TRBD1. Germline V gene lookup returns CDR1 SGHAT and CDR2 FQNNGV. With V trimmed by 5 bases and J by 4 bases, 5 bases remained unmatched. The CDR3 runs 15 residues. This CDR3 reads CASSPRTGYNSPLHF. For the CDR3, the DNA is TGTGCCAGCAGCCCCAGGACAGGTTATAATTCACCCCTCCACTTT.

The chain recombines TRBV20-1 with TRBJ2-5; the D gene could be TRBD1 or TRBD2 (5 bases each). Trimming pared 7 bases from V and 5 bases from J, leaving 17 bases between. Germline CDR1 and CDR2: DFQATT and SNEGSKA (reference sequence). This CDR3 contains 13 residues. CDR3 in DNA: TGCAGTGGTTGGGATCAGGGCGGGGAGACCCAGTACTTC. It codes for CSGWDQGGETQYF.

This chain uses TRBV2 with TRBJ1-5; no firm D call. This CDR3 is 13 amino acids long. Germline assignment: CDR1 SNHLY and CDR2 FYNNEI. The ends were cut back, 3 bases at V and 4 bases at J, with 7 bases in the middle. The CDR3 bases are TGTGCCAGCAGTGAGGACGTAAATCAGCCCCAGCATTTT. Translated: CASSEDVNQPQHF.

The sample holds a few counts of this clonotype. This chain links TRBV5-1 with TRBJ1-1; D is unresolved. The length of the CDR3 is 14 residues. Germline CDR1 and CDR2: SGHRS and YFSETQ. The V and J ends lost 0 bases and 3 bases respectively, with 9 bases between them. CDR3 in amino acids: CASSLDPEDTEAFF. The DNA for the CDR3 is TGCGCCAGCAGCTTGGACCCGGAGGACACTGAAGCTTTCTTT.

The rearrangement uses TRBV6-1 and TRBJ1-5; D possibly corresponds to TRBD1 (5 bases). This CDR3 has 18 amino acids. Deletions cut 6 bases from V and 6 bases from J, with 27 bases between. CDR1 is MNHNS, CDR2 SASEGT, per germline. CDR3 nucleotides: TGTGCCAGCAGGGCACCCCTGGATCGGGGGAGCGACGGTCAGCCCCAGCATTTT. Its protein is CASRAPLDRGSDGQPQHF.

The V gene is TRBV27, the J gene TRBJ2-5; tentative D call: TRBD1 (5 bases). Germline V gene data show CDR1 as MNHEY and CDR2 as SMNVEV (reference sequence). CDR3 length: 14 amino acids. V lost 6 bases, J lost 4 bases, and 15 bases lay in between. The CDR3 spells CASSSQGWGETQYF. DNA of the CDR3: TGTGCCAGCAGCTCGCAGGGCTGGGGAGAGACCCAGTACTTC.

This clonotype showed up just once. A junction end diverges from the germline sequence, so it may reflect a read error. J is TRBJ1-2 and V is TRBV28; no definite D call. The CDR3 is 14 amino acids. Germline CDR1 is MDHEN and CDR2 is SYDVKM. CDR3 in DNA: TGTGCCAGCAACGAAGACGTAAGGGTCTATCGCTACACCTTC. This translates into CASNEDVRVYRYTF.

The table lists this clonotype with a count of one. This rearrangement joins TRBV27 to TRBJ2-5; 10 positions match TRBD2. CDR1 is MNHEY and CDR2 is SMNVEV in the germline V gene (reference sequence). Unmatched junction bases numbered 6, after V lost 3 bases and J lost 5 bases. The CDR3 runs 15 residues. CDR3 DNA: TGTGCCAGCAGTTTCAGCGGGAGGGCCGCGGAGACCCAGTACTTC. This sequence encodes CASSFSGRAAETQYF.

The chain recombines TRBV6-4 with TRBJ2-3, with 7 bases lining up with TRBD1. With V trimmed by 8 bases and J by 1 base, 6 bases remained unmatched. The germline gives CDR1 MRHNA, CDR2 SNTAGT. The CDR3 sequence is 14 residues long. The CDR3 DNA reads TGTGCCAGCGGTCAAGACAGGGGCACAGATACGCAGTATTTT. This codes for CASGQDRGTDTQYF.